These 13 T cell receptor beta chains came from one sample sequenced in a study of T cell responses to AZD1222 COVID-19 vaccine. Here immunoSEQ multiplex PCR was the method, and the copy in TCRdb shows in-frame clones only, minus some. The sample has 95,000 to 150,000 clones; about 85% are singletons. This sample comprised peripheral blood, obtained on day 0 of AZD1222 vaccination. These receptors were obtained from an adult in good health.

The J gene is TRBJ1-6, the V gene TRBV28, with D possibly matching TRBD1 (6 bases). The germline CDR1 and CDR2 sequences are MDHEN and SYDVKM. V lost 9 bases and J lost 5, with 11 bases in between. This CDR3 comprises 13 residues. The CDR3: CASNRVDNSPLHF. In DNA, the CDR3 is TGTGCCAGTAACAGGGTGGATAATTCACCCCTCCACTTT.

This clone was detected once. CDR3 protein: CASSLGVRQPQHF. The CDR3 DNA follows: TGTGCCAGCAGCTTAGGGGTCAGGCAGCCCCAGCATTTT. The chain links TRBV11-2 to TRBJ1-5; D remains unclear. This CDR3 has 13 residues. V dropped 1 base and J dropped 7 bases, with 8 bases sitting between them. From germline, CDR1 is SGHAT and CDR2 FQNNGV.

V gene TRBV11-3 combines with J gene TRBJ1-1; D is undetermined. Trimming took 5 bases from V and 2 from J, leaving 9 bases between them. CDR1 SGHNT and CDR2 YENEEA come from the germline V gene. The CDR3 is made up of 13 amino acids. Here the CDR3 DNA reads TGTGCCAGCAGCCCACAGCGAAACACTGAAGCTTTCTTT. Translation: CASSPQRNTEAFF. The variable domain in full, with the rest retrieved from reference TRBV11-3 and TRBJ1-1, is EAGVVQSPRYKIIEKKQPVAFWCNPISGHNTLYWYLQNLGQGPELLIRYENEEAVDDSQLPKDRFSAERLKGVDSTLKIQPAELGDSAVYLCASSPQRNTEAFFGQGTRLTVV.

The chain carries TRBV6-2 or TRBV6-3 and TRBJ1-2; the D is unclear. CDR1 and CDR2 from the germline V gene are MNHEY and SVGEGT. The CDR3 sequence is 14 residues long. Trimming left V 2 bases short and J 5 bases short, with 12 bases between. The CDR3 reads CASSYPSGGYGYTF. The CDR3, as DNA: TGTGCCAGCAGTTACCCCAGCGGTGGATATGGCTACACCTTC.

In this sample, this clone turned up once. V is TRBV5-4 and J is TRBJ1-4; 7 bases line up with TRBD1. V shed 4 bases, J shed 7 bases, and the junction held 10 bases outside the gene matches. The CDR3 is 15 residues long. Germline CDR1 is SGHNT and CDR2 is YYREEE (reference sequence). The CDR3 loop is CASSPRQGGTEKLFF. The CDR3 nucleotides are TGTGCCAGCAGCCCTAGACAGGGCGGGACTGAAAAACTGTTTTTT.

The CDR3 nucleotides read TGTGCCAGCAGTTATTCCCCGGGGAACACTGAAGCTTTCTTT. Translated: CASSYSPGNTEAFF. The chain employs TRBV6-2 or TRBV6-3 and TRBJ1-1; D is unresolved. Germline CDR1 reads MNHEY; CDR2 reads SVGEGT. The CDR3 spans 14 residues. V was clipped by 3 bases and J by 1 base, with 9 bases between them.

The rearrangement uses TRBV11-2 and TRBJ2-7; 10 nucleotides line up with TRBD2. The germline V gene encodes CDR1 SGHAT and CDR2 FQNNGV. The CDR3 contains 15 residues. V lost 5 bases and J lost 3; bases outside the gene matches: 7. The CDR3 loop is CASSGWTSGNYEQYF. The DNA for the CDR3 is TGTGCCAGCAGCGGATGGACTAGCGGAAACTACGAGCAGTACTTC.

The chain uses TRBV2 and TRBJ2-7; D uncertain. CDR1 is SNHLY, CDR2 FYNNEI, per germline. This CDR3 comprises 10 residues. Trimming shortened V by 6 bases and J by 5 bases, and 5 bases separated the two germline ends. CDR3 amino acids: CASRRNEQYF. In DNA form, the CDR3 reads TGTGCCAGCAGAAGGAACGAGCAGTACTTC.

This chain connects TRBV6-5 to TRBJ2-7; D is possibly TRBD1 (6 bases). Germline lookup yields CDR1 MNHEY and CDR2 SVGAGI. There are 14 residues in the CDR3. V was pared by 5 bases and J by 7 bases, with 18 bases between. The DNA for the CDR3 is TGTGCCAGCAGTCTGGACGGACAGCTTTGGGAGCAGTACTTC. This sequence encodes CASSLDGQLWEQYF.

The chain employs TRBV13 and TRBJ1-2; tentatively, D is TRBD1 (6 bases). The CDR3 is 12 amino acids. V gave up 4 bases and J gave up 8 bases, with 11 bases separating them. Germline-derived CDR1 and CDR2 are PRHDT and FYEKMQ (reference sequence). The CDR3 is CASSWGGWGYTF. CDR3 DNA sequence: TGTGCCAGCAGCTGGGGGGGCTGGGGCTACACCTTC.

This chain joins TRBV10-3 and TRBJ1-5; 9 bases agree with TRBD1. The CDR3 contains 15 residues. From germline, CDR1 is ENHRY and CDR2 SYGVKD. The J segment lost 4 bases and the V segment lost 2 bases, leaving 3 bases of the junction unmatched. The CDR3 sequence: CAISEDRGGNQPQHF. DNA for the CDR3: TGTGCCATCAGTGAGGACAGGGGGGGAAATCAGCCCCAGCATTTT.

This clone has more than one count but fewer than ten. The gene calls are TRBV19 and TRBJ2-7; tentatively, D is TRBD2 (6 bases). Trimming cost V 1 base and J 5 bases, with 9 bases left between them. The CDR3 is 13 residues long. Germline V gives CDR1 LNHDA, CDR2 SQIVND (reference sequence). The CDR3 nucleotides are TGTGCCAGTAGTATAGTTGGACTACACGAGCAGTACTTC. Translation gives CASSIVGLHEQYF. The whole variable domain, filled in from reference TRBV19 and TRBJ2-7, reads DGGITQSPKYLFRKEGQNVTLSCEQNLNHDAMYWYRQDPGQGLRLIYYSQIVNDFQKGDIAEGYSVSREKKESFPLTVTSAQKNPTAFYLCASSIVGLHEQYFGPGTRLTVT.

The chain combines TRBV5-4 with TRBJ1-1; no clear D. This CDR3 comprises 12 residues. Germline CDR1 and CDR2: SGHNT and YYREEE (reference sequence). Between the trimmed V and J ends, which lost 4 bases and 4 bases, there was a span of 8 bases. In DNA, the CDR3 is TGTGCCAGCAGCCTTGACATCACTGAAGCTTTCTTT. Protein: CASSLDITEAFF.